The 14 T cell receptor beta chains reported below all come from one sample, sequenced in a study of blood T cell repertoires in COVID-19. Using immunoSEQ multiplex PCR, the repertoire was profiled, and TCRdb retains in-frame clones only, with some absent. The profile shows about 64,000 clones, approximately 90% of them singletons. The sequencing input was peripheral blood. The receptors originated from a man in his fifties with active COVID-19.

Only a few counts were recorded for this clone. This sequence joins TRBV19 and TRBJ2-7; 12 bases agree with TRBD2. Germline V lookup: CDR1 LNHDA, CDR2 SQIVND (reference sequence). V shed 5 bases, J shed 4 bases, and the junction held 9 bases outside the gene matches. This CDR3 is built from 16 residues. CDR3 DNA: TGTGCCAGTAGTCCTAGACTAGCGGGAGAAGGATACGAGCAGTACTTC. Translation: CASSPRLAGEGYEQYF.

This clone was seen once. This chain's CDR3 is CASSLQRAPDTQYF. In DNA form, the CDR3 reads TGTGCCAGCAGCTTGCAGCGGGCCCCGGATACGCAGTATTTT. The V and J genes are TRBV5-5 and TRBJ2-3; tentative D call: TRBD2 (6 bases). This CDR3 is built from 14 residues. The germline V gene encodes CDR1 SGHKS and CDR2 YYEKEE (reference sequence). Trimming left V 1 base short and J 6 bases short, with 12 bases between.

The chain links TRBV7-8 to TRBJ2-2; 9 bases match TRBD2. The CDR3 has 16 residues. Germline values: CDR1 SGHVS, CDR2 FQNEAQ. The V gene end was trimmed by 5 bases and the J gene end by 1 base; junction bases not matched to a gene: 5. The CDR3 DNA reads TGTGCCAGCAGCCTGAGACTAGCGGAGAACACCGGGGAGCTGTTTTTT. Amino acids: CASSLRLAENTGELFF.

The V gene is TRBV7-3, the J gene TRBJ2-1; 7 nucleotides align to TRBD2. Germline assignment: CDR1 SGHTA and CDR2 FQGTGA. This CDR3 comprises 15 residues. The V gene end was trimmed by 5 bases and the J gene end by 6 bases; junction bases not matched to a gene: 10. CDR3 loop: CASSRLAGTGNEQFF. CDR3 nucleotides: TGTGCCAGCAGCCGTTTAGCGGGTACGGGCAATGAGCAGTTCTTC.

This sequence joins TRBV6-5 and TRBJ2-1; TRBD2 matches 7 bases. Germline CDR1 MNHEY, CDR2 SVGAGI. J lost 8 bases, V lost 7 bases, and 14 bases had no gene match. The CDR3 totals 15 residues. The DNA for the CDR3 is TGTGCCAGCACCCCCCCTGGGGGGAGGGCCTATGAGCAGTTCTTC. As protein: CASTPPGGRAYEQFF.

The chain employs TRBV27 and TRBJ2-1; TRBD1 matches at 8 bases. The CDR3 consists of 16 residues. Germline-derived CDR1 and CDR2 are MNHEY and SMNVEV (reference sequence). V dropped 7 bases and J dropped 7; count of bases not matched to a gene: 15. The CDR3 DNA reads TGTGCCAGCACCGCTCGGGGCAGGGGGCTATGGAATGAGCAGTTCTTC. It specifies CASTARGRGLWNEQFF.

The CDR3 DNA is TGCGCCAGCAGCTTGGGACAGGGGGCTCGTAATGAGCAGTTCTTC. This encodes CASSLGQGARNEQFF. The rearrangement links TRBV5-1 to TRBJ2-1, with TRBD1 identical over 10 bases. The trim removed 0 bases at V and 7 bases at J, leaving 4 bases unmatched. Germline V lookup: CDR1 SGHRS, CDR2 YFSETQ. CDR3 length: 15 amino acids.

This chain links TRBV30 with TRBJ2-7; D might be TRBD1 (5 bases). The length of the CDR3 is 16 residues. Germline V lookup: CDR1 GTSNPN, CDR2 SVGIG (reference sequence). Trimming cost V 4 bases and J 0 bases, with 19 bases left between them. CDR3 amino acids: CAWTKSKGYGSYEQYF. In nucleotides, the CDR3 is TGTGCCTGGACCAAGAGTAAGGGGTATGGCTCCTACGAGCAGTACTTC.

For the CDR3, the DNA is TGTGCCTGGAGGGCTAGCGGGATACCTTACAATGAGCAGTTCTTC. This gives the protein CAWRASGIPYNEQFF. The V and J genes are TRBV30 and TRBJ2-1; 9 nucleotides align to TRBD2. CDR3 length equals 15 residues. V dropped 3 bases and J dropped 4; count of bases not matched to a gene: 7. Per germline, CDR1 GTSNPN and CDR2 SVGIG (reference sequence).

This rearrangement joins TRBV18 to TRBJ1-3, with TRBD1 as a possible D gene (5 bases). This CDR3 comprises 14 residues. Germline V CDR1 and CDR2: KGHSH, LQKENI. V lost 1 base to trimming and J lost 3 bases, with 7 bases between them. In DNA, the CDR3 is TGTGCCAGCTCACCACAGGGGAATGGAAACACCATATATTTT. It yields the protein CASSPQGNGNTIYF.

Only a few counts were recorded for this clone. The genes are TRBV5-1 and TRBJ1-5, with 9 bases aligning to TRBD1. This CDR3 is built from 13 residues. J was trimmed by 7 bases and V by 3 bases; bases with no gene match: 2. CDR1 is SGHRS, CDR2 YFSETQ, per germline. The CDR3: CASSWTGDQPQHF. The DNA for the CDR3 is TGCGCCAGCAGCTGGACAGGGGACCAGCCCCAGCATTTT.

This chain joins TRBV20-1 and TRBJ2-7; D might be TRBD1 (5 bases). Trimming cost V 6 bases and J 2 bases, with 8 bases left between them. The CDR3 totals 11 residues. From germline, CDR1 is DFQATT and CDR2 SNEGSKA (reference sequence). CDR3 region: CSATAAYEQYF. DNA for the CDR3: TGCAGTGCGACAGCTGCCTACGAGCAGTACTTC.

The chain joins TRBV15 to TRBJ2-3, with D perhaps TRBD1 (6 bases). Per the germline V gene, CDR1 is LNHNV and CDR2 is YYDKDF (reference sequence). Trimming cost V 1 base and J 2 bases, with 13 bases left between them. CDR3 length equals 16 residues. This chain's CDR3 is CATSRADRPFTDTQYF. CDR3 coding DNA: TGTGCCACCAGCAGAGCGGACAGACCTTTCACAGATACGCAGTATTTT.

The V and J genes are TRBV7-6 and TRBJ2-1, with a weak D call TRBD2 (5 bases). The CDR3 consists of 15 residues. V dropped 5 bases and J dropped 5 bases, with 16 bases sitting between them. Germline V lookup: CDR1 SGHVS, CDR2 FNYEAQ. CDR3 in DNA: TGTGCCAGCAGCCGAGGACTTCCCCCTAACAATGAGCAGTTCTTC. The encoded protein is CASSRGLPPNNEQFF.